This T cell receptor beta chain was sequenced for a study of OX40 agonist ivuxolimab in advanced cancers. The wider study: Cancers in dose escalation were hepatocellular, melanoma, renal cell and head and neck. General study points: Clonal expansion among partial responders at 0.1-3.0 mg/kg ranked near the lowest.

Of note for this clone: What it binds is not known.

People who had autoimmune disease history or systemic immunosuppression were excluded. V was clipped by 0 bases and J by 2 bases, with 8 bases between them. Germline assignment: CDR1 MNHEY and CDR2 SVGAGI. CDR3 length: 14 amino acids. Sequencing used immunoSEQ multiplex PCR; TCRdb keeps in-frame clones, though not all of them. The data contain 55,000 to 75,000 clones, about 90% of them singletons. The sequence derives from an adult with an advanced solid tumor such as melanoma, head and neck, liver or kidney cancer. This material consisted of CD4+ or CD8+ T cells sorted from blood, taken in a trial of the OX40 agonist ivuxolimab. The rearrangement uses TRBV6-5 and TRBJ2-7, with D unclear. The CDR3 reads CASSYSWGPYEQYF. DNA for the CDR3: TGTGCCAGCAGTTACTCGTGGGGTCCCTACGAGCAGTACTTC.